This T cell receptor beta chain emerged from a study of blood T cell repertoires in COVID-19. Study as a whole: Samples representing acute and convalescent COVID-19 were sourced from the United States, Italy and Spain. From T cells, B-cell-depleted T cells, or PBMCs came the material, which was cDNA or gDNA.

In the original processing: Quantification of nucleated cells was approximated via reference gene primer amplification. Assay used: immunoSEQ multiplex PCR; TCRdb lists only in-frame clones, some missing. V and J calls and clone size are those listed in that table; D and trimming were worked out from the DNA. The repertoire holds approximately 150,000 clones, with roughly 81% as singletons. The CDR3 spans 13 residues. The V end was cut by 4 bases, the J end by 7 bases, with 8 bases between. Per the germline V gene, CDR1 is SNHLY and CDR2 is FYNNEI. This chain joins TRBV2 and TRBJ1-6, with TRBD1 as a possible D gene (5 bases). Material: peripheral blood. The receptor's source is a human donor with acute or convalescent COVID-19. The donor label of this sample is uncertain. CDR3 in DNA: TGTGCCAGCAGTGCAGACAGCAATTCACCCCTCCACTTT. It yields the protein CASSADSNSPLHF.